This T cell receptor beta chain was recorded in a study of control samples from healthy donors and cancer patients. Trimming pared 5 bases from V and 5 bases from J, leaving 21 bases between. This CDR3 has 17 amino acids. CDR1 and CDR2 (germline): LNHDA, SQIVND (reference sequence). Some clones are missing from TCRdb's copy, which holds only in-frame ones; the method was immunoSEQ multiplex PCR. The top ten clones hold 14% of a sample with under 200,000 clones, about 95% of them seen once. The gene calls are TRBV19 and TRBJ1-4; weak D call: TRBD1 (5 bases). Source material: PBMCs. The clonotype comes from a man in his sixties with colorectal cancer. The CDR3 loop is CASSDDGPGRPNEKLFF. The CDR3 DNA follows: TGTGCCAGTAGTGACGACGGTCCGGGACGGCCGAATGAAAAACTGTTTTTT. The full variable domain, its missing parts supplied by reference TRBV19 and TRBJ1-4, is DGGITQSPKYLFRKEGQNVTLSCEQNLNHDAMYWYRQDPGQGLRLIYYSQIVNDFQKGDIAEGYSVSREKKESFPLTVTSAQKNPTAFYLCASSDDGPGRPNEKLFFGSGTQLSVL.